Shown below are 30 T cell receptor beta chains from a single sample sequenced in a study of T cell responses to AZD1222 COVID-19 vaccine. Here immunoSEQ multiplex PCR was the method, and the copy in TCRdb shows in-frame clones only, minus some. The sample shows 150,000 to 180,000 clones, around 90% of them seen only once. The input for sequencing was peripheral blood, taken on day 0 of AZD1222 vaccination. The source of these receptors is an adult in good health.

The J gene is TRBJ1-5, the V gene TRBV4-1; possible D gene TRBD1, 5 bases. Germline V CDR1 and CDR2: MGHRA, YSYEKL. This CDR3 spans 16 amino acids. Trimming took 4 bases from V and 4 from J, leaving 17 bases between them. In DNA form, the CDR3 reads TGCGCCAGCAGCCGCCTCAGACAGATCCCGAATCAGCCCCAGCATTTT. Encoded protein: CASSRLRQIPNQPQHF.

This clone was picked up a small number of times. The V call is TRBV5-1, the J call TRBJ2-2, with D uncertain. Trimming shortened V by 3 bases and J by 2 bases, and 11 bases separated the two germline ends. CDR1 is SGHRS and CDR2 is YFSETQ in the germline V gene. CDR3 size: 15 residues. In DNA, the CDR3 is TGCGCCAGCAGCTCCGGGTCAATTAACACCGGGGAGCTGTTTTTT. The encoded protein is CASSSGSINTGELFF.

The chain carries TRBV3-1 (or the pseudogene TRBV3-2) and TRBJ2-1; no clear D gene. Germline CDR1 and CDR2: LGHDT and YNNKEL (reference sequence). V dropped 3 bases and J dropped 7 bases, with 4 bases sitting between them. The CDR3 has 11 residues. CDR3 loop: CASSHRNEQFF. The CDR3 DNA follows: TGTGCCAGCAGCCACCGTAATGAGCAGTTCTTC.

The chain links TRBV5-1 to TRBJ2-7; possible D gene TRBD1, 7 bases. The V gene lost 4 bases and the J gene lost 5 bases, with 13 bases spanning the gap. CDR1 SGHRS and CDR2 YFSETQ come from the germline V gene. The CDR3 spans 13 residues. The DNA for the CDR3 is TGCGCCAGCAGCCACCAGGGGGGCAACGAGCAGTACTTC. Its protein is CASSHQGGNEQYF.

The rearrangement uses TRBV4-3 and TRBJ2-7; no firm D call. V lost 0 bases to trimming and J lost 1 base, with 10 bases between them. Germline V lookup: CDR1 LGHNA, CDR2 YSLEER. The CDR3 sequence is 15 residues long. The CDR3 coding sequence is TGCGCCAGCAGCCAAGATCTAGACATATCCTACGAGCAGTACTTC. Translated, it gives CASSQDLDISYEQYF.

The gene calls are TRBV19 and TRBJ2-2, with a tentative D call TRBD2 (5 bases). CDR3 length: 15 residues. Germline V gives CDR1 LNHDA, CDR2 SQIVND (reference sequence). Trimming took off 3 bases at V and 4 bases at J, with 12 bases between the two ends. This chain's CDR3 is CASSITRAATGELFF. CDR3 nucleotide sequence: TGTGCCAGTAGTATCACGCGGGCAGCCACCGGGGAGCTGTTTTTT.

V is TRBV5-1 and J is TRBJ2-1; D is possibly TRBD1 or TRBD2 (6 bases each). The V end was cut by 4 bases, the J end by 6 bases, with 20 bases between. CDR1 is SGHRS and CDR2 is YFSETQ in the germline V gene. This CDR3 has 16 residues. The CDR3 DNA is TGCGCCAGCAGCCAGCTTCTTGGCAGGGGAGGCAATGAGCAGTTCTTC. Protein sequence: CASSQLLGRGGNEQFF.

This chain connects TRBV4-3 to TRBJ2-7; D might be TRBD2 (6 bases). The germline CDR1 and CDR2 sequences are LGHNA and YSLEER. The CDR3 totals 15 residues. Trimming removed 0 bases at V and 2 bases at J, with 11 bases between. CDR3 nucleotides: TGCGCCAGCAGCCAAGAACGGGGGACTCCCTACGAGCAGTACTTC. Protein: CASSQERGTPYEQYF.

CDR3 region: CASSPRGPNEKLFF. The CDR3 nucleotides are TGCGCCAGCAGCCCCCGTGGGCCTAATGAAAAACTGTTTTTT. This chain connects TRBV5-1 to TRBJ1-4, with no clear D. This CDR3 is built from 14 residues. Germline assignment: CDR1 SGHRS and CDR2 YFSETQ. V was clipped by 4 bases and J by 3 bases, with 10 bases between them.

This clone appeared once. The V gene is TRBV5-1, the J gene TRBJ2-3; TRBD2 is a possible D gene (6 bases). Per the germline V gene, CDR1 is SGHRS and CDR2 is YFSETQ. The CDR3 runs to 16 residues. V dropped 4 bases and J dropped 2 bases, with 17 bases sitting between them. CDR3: CASSPGGLGSTDTQYF. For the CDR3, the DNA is TGCGCCAGCAGCCCCGGGGGTTTGGGCTCCACAGATACGCAGTATTTT.

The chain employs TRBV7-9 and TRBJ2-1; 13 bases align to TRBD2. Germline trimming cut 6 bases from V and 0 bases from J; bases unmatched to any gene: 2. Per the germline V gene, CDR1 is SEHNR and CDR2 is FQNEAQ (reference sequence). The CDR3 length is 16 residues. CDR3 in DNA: TGTGCCAGCAGTTGGACTAGCGGGGGCTCCTACAATGAGCAGTTCTTC. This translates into CASSWTSGGSYNEQFF.

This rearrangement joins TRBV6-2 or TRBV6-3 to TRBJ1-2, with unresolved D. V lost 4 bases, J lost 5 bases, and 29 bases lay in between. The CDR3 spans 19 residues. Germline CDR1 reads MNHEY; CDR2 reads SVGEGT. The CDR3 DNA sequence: TGTGCCAGCAGTTTCCTAATGTTTAGAGCACGCTCGTTCCTTTATGGCTACACCTTC. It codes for CASSFLMFRARSFLYGYTF.

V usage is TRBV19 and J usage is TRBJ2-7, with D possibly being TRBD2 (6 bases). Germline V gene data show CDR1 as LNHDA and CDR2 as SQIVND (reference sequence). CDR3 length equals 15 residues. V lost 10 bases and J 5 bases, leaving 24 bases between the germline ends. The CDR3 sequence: CATRARRAGGNEQYF. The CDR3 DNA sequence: TGTGCCACCCGAGCTCGGCGGGCCGGGGGAAACGAGCAGTACTTC.

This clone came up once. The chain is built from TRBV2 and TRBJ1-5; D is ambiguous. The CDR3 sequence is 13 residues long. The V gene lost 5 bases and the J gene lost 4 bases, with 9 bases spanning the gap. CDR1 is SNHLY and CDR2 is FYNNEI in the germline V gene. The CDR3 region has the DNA TGTGCCAGCAGTCCAGCGGGGAATCAGCCCCAGCATTTT. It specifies CASSPAGNQPQHF.

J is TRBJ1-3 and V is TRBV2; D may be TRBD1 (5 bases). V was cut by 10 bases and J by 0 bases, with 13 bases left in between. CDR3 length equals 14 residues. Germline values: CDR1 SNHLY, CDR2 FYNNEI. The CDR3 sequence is CATPRGDSGNTIYF. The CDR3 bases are TGTGCCACCCCACGGGGCGACTCTGGAAACACCATATATTTT.

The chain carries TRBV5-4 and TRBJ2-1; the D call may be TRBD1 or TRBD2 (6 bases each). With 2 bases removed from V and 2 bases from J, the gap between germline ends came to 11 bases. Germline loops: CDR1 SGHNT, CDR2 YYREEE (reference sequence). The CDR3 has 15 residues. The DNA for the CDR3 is TGTGCCAGCAGCTTTGGGGGGCCAACCTACAATGAGCAGTTCTTC. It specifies CASSFGGPTYNEQFF. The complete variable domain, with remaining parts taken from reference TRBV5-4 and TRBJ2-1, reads ETGVTQSPTHLIKTRGQQVTLRCSSQSGHNTVSWYQQALGQGPQFIFQYYREEENGRGNFPPRFSGLQFPNYSSELNVNALELDDSALYLCASSFGGPTYNEQFFGPGTRLTVL.

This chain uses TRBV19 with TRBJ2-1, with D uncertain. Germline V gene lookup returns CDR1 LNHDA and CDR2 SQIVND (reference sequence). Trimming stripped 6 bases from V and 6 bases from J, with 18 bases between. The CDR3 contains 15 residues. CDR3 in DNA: TGTGCCAGTAGGGTCAGACAATCAATTACCAATGAGCAGTTCTTC. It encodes CASRVRQSITNEQFF.

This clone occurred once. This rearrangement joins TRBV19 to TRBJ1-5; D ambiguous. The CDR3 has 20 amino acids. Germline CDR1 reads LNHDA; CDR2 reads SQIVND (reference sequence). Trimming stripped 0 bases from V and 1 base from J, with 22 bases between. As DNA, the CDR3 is TGTGCCAGTAGTATAGATCATTCCCGGAGGGTCGAATCGAGCAATCAGCCCCAGCATTTT. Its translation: CASSIDHSRRVESSNQPQHF.

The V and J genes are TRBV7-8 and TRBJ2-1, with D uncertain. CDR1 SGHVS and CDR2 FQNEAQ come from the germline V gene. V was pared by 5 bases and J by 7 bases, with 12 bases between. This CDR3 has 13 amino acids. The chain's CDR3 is CASSVREPNEQFF. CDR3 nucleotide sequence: TGTGCCAGCAGCGTCAGAGAGCCAAATGAGCAGTTCTTC.

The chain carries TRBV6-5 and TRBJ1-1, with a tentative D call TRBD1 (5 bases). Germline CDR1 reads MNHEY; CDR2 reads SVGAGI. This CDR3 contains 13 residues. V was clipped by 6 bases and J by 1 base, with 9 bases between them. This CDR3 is CASSSTGNTEAFF. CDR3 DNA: TGTGCCAGCAGCTCCACAGGGAACACTGAAGCTTTCTTT.

The CDR3: CASTAFGQMGYGYTF. CDR3 DNA sequence: TGTGCCAGCACCGCATTTGGTCAAATGGGCTATGGCTACACCTTC. The chain employs TRBV2 and TRBJ1-2; D gene unclear. CDR1 is SNHLY, CDR2 FYNNEI, per germline. Trimming stripped 7 bases from V and 4 bases from J, with 19 bases between. There are 15 residues in the CDR3.

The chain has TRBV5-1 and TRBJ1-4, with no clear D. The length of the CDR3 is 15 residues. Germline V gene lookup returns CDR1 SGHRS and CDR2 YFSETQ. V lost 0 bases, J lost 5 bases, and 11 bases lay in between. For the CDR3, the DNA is TGCGCCAGCAGCTTGGTAGGCACAGACAATGAAAAACTGTTTTTT. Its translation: CASSLVGTDNEKLFF.

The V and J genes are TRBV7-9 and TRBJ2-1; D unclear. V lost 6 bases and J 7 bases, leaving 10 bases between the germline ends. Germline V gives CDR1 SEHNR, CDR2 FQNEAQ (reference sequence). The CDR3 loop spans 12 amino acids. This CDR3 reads CASRPPANEQFF. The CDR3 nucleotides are TGTGCCAGCAGACCTCCGGCGAATGAGCAGTTCTTC. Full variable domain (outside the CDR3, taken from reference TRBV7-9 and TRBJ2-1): DTGVSQNPRHKITKRGQNVTFRCDPISEHNRLYWYRQTLGQGPEFLTYFQNEAQLEKSRLLSDRFSAERPKGSFSTLEIQRTEQGDSAMYLCASRPPANEQFFGPGTRLTVL.

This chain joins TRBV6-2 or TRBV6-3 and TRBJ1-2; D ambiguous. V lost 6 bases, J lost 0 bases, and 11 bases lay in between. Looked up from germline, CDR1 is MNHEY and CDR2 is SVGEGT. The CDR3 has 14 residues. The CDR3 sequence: CASSSIGPNYGYTF. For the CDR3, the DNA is TGTGCCAGCAGCTCCATCGGGCCTAACTATGGCTACACCTTC.

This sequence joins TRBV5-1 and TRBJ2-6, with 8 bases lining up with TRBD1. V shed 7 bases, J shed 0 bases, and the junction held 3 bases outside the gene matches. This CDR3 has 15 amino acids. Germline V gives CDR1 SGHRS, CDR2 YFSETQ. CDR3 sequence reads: CASGTGRSGANVLTF. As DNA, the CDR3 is TGCGCCAGCGGGACAGGACGCTCTGGGGCCAACGTCCTGACTTTC.

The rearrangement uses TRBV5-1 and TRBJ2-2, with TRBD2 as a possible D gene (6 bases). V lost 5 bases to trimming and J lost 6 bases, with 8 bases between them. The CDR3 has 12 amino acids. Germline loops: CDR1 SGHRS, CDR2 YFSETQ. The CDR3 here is CASREGPGELFF. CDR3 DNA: TGCGCCAGCAGGGAGGGGCCCGGGGAGCTGTTTTTT.

The CDR3 loop reads CASSLDTGGSQPQHF. The CDR3 region has the DNA TGTGCCAGCAGCTTGGATACAGGGGGGAGTCAGCCCCAGCATTTT. This chain connects TRBV11-2 to TRBJ1-5; 8 positions match TRBD1. Losses at the gene ends were 3 bases for V and 6 bases for J; bases not matched to a gene: 7. This CDR3 has 15 amino acids. Germline V CDR1 and CDR2: SGHAT, FQNNGV.

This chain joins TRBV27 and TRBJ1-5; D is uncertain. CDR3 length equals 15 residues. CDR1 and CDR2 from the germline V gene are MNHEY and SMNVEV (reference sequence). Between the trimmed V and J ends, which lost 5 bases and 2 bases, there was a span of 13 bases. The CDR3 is CASSPQYGGNQPQHF. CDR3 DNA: TGTGCCAGCAGTCCCCAATATGGTGGCAATCAGCCCCAGCATTTT.

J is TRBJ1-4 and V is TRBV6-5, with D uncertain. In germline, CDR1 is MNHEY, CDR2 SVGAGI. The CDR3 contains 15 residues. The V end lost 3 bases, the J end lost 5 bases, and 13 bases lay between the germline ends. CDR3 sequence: CASSYNPTANEKLFF. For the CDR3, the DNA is TGTGCCAGCAGTTATAACCCCACAGCGAATGAAAAACTGTTTTTT.

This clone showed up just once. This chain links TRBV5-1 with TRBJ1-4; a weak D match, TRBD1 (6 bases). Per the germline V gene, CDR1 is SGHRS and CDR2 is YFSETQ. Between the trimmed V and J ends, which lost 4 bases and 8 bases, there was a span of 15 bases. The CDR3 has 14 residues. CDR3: CASSPGDRREKLFF. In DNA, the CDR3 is TGCGCCAGCAGCCCGGGAGACAGGCGGGAAAAACTGTTTTTT.